This T cell receptor beta chain appears in the sequencing data of a study of cytomegalovirus exposure and HLA in healthy donors. Healthy bone marrow donors formed the donor group. Findings and limits, study-wide: In vitro confirmation showed three CMV-associated chains to be CMV antigen specific.

There are 13 residues in the CDR3. Germline lookup yields CDR1 SQVTM and CDR2 ANQGSEA. The V end was cut by 4 bases, the J end by 8 bases, with 17 bases between. PCR involved 60 Vbeta and 13 Jbeta primers. The method was immunoSEQ multiplex PCR; TCRdb's version includes in-frame clones alone and lacks a portion of them. Of some 130,000 clones listed, around four fifths are singletons. A few counts support this clone. Its cognate antigen is unknown. V gene TRBV29-1 combines with J gene TRBJ1-2, with D perhaps matching TRBD1 (5 bases). The material sequenced was PBMCs. The TCR was taken from a man aged 25 to 40 in good health. CDR3 in DNA: TGCAGCGTTGGGGGGGACCAATCAGGGGGCTACACCTTC. This codes for CSVGGDQSGGYTF.